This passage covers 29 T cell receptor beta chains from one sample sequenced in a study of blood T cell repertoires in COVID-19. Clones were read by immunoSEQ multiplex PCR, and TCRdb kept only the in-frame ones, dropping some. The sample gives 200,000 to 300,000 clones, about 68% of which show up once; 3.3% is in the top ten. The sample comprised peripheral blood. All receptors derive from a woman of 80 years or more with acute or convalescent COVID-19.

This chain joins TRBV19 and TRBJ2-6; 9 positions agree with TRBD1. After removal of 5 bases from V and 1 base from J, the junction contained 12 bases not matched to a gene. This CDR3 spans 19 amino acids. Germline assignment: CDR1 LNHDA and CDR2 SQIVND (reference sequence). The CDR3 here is CASSPRTGAIGSGANVLTF. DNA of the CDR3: TGTGCCAGTAGTCCTAGGACAGGGGCGATTGGATCTGGGGCCAACGTCCTGACTTTC.

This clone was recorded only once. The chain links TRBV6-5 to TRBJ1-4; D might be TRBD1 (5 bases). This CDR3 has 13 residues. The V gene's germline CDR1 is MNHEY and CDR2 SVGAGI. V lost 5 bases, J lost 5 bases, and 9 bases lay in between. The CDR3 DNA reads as TGTGCCAGCAGTATAGGACAAAATGAAAAACTGTTTTTT. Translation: CASSIGQNEKLFF.

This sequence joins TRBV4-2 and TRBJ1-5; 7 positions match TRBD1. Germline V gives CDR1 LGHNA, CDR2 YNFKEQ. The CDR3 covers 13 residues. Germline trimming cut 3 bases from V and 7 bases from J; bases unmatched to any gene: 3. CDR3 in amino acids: CASSHDRVQPQHF. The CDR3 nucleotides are TGTGCCAGCAGCCACGACAGGGTCCAGCCCCAGCATTTT.

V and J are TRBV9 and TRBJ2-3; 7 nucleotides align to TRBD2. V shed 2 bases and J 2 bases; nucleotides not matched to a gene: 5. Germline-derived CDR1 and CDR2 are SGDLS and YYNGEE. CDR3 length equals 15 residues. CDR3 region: CASSVVAGTTDTQYF. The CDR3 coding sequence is TGTGCCAGCAGCGTGGTAGCGGGCACCACAGATACGCAGTATTTT.

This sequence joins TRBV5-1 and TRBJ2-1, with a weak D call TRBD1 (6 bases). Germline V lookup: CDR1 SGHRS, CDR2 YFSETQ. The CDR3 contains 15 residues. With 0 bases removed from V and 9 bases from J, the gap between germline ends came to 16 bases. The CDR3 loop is CASSLGRGVSGEQFF. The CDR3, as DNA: TGCGCCAGCAGCTTGGGCAGGGGAGTCTCGGGTGAGCAGTTCTTC.

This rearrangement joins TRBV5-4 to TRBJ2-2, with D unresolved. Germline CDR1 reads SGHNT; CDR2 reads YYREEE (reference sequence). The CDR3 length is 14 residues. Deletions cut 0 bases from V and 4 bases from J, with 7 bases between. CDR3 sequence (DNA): TGTGCCAGCAGCTTGGGACTGGTCACCGGGGAGCTGTTTTTT. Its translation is CASSLGLVTGELFF.

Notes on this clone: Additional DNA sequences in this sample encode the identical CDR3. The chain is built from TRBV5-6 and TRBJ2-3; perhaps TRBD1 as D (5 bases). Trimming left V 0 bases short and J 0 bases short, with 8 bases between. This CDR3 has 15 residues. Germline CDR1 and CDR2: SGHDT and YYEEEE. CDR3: CASSLGQGSTDTQYF. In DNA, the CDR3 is TGTGCCAGCAGCTTGGGCCAGGGCAGCACAGATACGCAGTATTTT.

This CDR3 reads CASSQDYLATNYGYTF. The CDR3 bases are TGCGCCAGCAGCCAAGATTACCTTGCGACTAACTATGGCTACACCTTC. V is TRBV4-3 and J is TRBJ1-2; D gene uncertain. The CDR3 covers 16 residues. Germline CDR1 is LGHNA and CDR2 is YSLEER. V was cut by 0 bases and J by 0 bases, with 11 bases left in between.

The CDR3 here is CASSEQGAVYGYTF. CDR3 in DNA: TGTGCCAGCAGTGAACAGGGGGCGGTCTATGGCTACACCTTC. The chain recombines TRBV2 with TRBJ1-2; the match to TRBD1 covers 8 bases. Trimming took 2 bases from V and 4 from J; bases not matched to a gene: 3. Germline loops: CDR1 SNHLY, CDR2 FYNNEI. The CDR3 is 14 residues long.

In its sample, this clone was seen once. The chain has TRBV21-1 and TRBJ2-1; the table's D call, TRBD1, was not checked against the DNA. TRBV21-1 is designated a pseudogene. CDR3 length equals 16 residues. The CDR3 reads CASSRTGRFNFNEQFF. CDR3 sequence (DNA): TGTGCCAGCAGTCGGACAGGGAGGTTTAATTTTAATGAGCAGTTCTTC.

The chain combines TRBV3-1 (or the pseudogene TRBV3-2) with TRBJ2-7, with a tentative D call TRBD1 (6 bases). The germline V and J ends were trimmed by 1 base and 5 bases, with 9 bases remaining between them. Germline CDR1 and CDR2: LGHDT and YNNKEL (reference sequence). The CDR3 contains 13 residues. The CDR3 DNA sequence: TGTGCCAGCAGCCAAGCTGGGGGCGACGAGCAGTACTTC. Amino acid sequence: CASSQAGGDEQYF.

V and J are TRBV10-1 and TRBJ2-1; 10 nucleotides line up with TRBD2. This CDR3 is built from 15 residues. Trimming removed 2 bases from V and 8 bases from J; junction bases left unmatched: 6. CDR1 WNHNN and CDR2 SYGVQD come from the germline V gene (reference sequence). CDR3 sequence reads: CASSEGGLAQDEQFF. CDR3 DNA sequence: TGCGCCAGCAGTGAGGGGGGACTAGCGCAAGATGAGCAGTTCTTC.

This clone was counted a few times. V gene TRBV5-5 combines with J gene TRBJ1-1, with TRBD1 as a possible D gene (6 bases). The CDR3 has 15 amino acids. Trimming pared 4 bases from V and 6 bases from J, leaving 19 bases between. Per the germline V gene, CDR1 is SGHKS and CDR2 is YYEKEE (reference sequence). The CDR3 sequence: CASSHLGGRLSEAFF. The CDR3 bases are TGTGCCAGCAGCCACCTCGGGGGGCGGTTATCTGAAGCTTTCTTT. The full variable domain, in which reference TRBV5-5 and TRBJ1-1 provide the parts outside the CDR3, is DAGVTQSPTHLIKTRGQQVTLRCSPISGHKSVSWYQQVLGQGPQFIFQYYEKEERGRGNFPDRFSARQFPNYSSELNVNALLLGDSALYLCASSHLGGRLSEAFFGQGTRLTVV.

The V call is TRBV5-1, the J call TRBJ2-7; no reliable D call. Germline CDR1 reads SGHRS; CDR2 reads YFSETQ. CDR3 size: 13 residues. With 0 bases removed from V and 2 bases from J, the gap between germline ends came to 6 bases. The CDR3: CASSLAPAYEQYF. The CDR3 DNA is TGCGCCAGCAGCTTGGCCCCTGCCTACGAGCAGTACTTC.

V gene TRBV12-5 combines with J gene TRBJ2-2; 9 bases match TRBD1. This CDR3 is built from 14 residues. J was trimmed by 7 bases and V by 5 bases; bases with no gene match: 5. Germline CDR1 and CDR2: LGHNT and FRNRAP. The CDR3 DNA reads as TGTGCTAGTGGTCCACAGGGGGCAGTCGGGGAGCTGTTTTTT. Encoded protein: CASGPQGAVGELFF.

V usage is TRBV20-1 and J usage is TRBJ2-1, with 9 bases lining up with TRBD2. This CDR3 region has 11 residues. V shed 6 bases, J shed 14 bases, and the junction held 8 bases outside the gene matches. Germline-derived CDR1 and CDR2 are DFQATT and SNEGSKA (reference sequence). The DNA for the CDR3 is TGCAGTGCCCCCCGGGAGCGGGGGGAGTTCTTC. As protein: CSAPRERGEFF.

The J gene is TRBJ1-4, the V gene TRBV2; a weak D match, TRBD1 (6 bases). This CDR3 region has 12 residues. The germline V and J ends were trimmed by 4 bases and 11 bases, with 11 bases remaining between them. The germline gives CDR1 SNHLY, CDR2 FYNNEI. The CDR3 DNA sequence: TGTGCCAGCAGTGCGGGGGGGCCCAAACTGTTTTTT. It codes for CASSAGGPKLFF.

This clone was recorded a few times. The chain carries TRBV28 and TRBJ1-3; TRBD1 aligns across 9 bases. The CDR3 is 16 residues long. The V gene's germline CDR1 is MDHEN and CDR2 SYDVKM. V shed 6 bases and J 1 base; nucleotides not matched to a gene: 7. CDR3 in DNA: TGTGCCAGCAGCGACCTCGGGACAGGGTCTGGAAACACCATATATTTT. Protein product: CASSDLGTGSGNTIYF.

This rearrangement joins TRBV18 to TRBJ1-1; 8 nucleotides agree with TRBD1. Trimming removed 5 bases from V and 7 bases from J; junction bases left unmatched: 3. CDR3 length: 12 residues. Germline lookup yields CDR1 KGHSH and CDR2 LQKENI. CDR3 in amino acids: CASSSGTGEAFF. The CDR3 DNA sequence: TGTGCCAGCTCATCTGGGACAGGTGAAGCTTTCTTT. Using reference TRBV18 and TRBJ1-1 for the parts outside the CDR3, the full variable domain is NAGVMQNPRHLVRRRGQEARLRCSPMKGHSHVYWYRQLPEEGLKFMVYLQKENIIDESGMPKERFSAEFPKEGPSILRIQQVVRGDSAAYFCASSSGTGEAFFGQGTRLTVV.

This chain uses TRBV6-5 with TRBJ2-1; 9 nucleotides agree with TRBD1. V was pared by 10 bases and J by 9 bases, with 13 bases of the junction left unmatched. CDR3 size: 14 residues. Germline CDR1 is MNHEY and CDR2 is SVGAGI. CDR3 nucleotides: TGTGCCACCGACCCGGGACAGGGTAGAGGTGAGCAGTTCTTC. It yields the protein CATDPGQGRGEQFF.

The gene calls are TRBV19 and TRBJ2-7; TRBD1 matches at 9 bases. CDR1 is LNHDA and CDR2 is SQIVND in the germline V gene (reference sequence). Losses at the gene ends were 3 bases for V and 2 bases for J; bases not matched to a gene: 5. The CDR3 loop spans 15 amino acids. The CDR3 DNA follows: TGTGCCAGTAGTATCTCCGGACAGGGGACCTACGAGCAGTACTTC. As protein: CASSISGQGTYEQYF.

The CDR3 nucleotides read TGTGCCATCAGTGCCTCACCGGGACAGAGCTCCTACGAGCAGTACTTC. This codes for CAISASPGQSSYEQYF. V usage is TRBV10-3 and J usage is TRBJ2-7; TRBD1 matches 7 bases. The junction had 9 bases not matched to a gene; V was cut back by 4 bases and J by 0 bases. The CDR3 totals 16 residues. Germline CDR1 ENHRY, CDR2 SYGVKD.

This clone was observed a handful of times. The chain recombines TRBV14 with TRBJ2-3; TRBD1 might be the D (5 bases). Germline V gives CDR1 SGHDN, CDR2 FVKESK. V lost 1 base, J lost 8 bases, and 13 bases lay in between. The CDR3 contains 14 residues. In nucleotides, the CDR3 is TGTGCCAGCAGCCAAGCGGACACCCTAAGTACGCAGTATTTT. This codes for CASSQADTLSTQYF. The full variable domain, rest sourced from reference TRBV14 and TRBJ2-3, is EAGVTQFPSHSVIEKGQTVTLRCDPISGHDNLYWYRRVMGKEIKFLLHFVKESKQDESGMPNNRFLAERTGGTYSTLKVQPAELEDSGVYFCASSQADTLSTQYFGPGTRLTVL.

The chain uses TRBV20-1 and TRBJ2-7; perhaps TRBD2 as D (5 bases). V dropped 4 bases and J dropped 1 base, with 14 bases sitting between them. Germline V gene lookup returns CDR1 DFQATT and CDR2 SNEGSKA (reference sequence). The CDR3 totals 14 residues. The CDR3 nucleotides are TGCAGTGCTAATGAGGGAGCGGTTTCCTACGAGCAGTACTTC. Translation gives CSANEGAVSYEQYF.

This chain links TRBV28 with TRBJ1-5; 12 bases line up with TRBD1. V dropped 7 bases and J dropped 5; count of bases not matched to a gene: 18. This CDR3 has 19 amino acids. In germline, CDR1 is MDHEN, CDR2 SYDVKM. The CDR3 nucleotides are TGTGCCAGCATCCCGGGTGGGGGACAGGGGGCTAGTGGGGATCAGCCCCAGCATTTT. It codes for CASIPGGGQGASGDQPQHF.

The CDR3 DNA is TGTGCCAGCAGCTTAGTGGGGCAGGGGAATGAAAAACTGTTTTTT. This gives the protein CASSLVGQGNEKLFF. The rearrangement joins TRBV7-8 to TRBJ1-4, with a tentative D call TRBD1 (6 bases). CDR1 is SGHVS and CDR2 is FQNEAQ in the germline V gene. The CDR3 is 15 residues long. Trimming left V 1 base short and J 5 bases short, with 11 bases between.

The CDR3 reads CASSLLLPAGYTF. CDR3 coding DNA: TGTGCCAGCAGTTTGCTCCTACCCGCTGGCTACACCTTC. V usage is TRBV12-3 or TRBV12-4 and J usage is TRBJ1-2, with D unresolved. Trimming left V 3 bases short and J 7 bases short, with 12 bases between. This CDR3 is 13 amino acids long.

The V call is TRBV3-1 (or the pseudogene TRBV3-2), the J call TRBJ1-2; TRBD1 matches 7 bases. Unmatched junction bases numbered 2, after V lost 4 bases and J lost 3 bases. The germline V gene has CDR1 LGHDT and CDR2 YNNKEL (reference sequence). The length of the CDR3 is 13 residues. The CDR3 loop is CASSRQGDYGYTF. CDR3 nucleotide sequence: TGTGCCAGCAGCCGACAGGGTGACTATGGCTACACCTTC.

CDR3 coding DNA: TGCGCCAGCAGGTCTGGACTGATGAACACCGGGGAGCTGTTTTTT. It yields the protein CASRSGLMNTGELFF. V and J are TRBV5-1 and TRBJ2-2; perhaps TRBD2 as D (5 bases). The V end was cut by 5 bases, the J end by 1 base, with 12 bases between. The CDR3 consists of 15 residues. Germline V gives CDR1 SGHRS, CDR2 YFSETQ.